The clone carrying this T cell receptor beta chain appeared a few times. Its cognate antigen is unknown. This record comes from a study of blood T cells in healthy people across ages. Overall study context: Template switching picked up about one barcoded beta molecule for each two T cells.

PCR was performed a second time for about 6 to 12 cycles using a sample-barcoded 5' primer and a J-beta primer mix. Researchers report that each sample yielded at least 3 million CDR3-containing paired-end reads. From the 5' RACE reads, TCRdb called clonotypes with MiXCR, one entry per CDR3 protein. Here the sample spans some 1,800,000 distinct CDR3 sequences, approximately 40% being singletons. The CDR3 length is 16 residues. Germline V gives CDR1 MNHNS, CDR2 SASEGT. The V gene end was trimmed by 3 bases and the J gene end by 4 bases; junction bases not matched to a gene: 5. The study, taken as a whole, reports: CMV infection status of these donors was not known. Estimates based on one million T cells were treated as lower bounds.

This receptor was obtained from a human donor in good health. The sequencing input was blood. This rearrangement joins TRBV6-1 to TRBJ2-1; 11 positions agree with TRBD1. This chain's CDR3 is CASSDFGTGGYNEQFF. The CDR3 nucleotides are TGTGCCAGCAGTGACTTTGGGACAGGGGGATACAATGAGCAGTTCTTC.